What follows describes a single T cell receptor (beta chain). Which antigen it targets is not known. Base qualities are not at hand, and no much larger clone is one base apart. Whole blood was collected in K2EDTA tubes by collaborating institutions according to the institutions' own protocols. For TCRbeta analysis, collaborator samples were shipped as frozen whole blood, as isolated PBMCs, or as DNA extracted from either sample type. TCRbeta CDR3 regions were amplified from genomic DNA by means of the immunoSEQ Assay, a bias-controlled multiplex PCR. The authors processed their data as follows. Nucleated cell counts per sample were estimated from amplification of reference gene primers within the assay. To quantify the absolute abundance of each unique TCRbeta CDR3 rearrangement, sequence reads were collapsed and filtered. For each sample, productive Simpson clonality was calculated as the square root of Simpson's diversity index over productive rearrangements. As stored in TCRdb, this immuneACCESS dataset retains in-frame rearrangements with V and J assigned. A fraction of the clones does not appear; measured against another copy, unresolved V genes explain less than half of the discrepancy, and the remainder lacks a known reason. V and J calls and clone size are those listed in that table; D and trimming were worked out from the DNA. The sample profile shows 140,000 or so clones; roughly 84% of them were found once. The ten largest clones add up to 10% to 13% of the sample.

The data derive from a study of blood T cell repertoires in COVID-19 (dated by TCRdb to about 2020). Broadly, across the study: Samples covering the acute and convalescent phases of COVID-19 were provided by collaborators in the United States, Italy and Spain. The repertoires were made available in a free public database intended to serve as a resource for research on the immune response to SARS-CoV-2. Samples came from the ongoing ImmuneRACE study (first 160 participants) plus 1,254 subjects from 6 global collaborators. The prospective study material was composed of cDNA or gDNA derived from T cells, B-cell-depleted T cells, or PBMCs. Where HLA class I and class II types were available, the types were taken from metadata supplied by the sample provider, not from assay-based typing. Deeply sampled blood TCRbeta repertoires from subjects exposed to, actively infected with, or recovered from COVID-19 were included in the dataset. Nearly every sample came with metadata listing a de-identified subject ID, COVID-19 status, age in years and sex.

What the research found in general, with its limitations: How much clinical and demographic metadata was included differed by source and by participant, and the metadata was provided uncurated.

In the germline V gene, CDR1 corresponds to SGHTA and CDR2 to FQGNSA. The junction carries 11 bases between V and J, which are trimmed by 5 bases and 1 base respectively. From its cysteine to its phenylalanine, the CDR3 spans 14 amino acids. Only the CDR3 DNA is retained, 42 bases long and in frame from the first base. Material: peripheral blood. The clonotype originates from a man between 60 and 75 years old with active or convalescent COVID-19. The rearrangement combines TRBV7-2 with TRBJ1-1, with the identity of the D gene unclear. The nucleotide sequence is given as TGTGCCAGCAGCCCAAATAACAGGAACACTGAAGCTTTCTTT. It translates to CASSPNNRNTEAFF.